The clone carrying this T cell receptor beta chain was seen at least ten times. These data originate in a study of CD8+CD57+ T cells in acquired aplastic anemia. V was trimmed by 0 bases and J by 7 bases, leaving 21 bases between them. CDR1 is DFQATT, CDR2 SNEGSKA, per germline (reference sequence). The CDR3 covers 16 residues. Genomic DNA was employed as the template in profiling TCR beta VDJ and CDR3. TCRdb called the reads again in MiXCR, with one record for every CDR3 protein. Of 40,000 to 45,000 distinct CDR3 sequences listed, around 67% are singletons. This rearrangement joins TRBV20-1 to TRBJ1-1; weak D call: TRBD1 (6 bases). The sequence derives from a human donor in good health, serving as a control. Sample: sorted CD4+, CD8+, or CD8+CD57+ T cells (not recorded which) from PBMCs. In nucleotides, the CDR3 is TGCAGTGCTAGAGATAGTGGGGGGCCCCTGTGGAATGAAGCTTTCTTT. Protein: CSARDSGGPLWNEAFF.